This TCR beta chain is from a study of OX40 agonist ivuxolimab in advanced cancers. Study-level background: Ivuxolimab is a fully human IgG2 antibody that activates OX40 (CD134).

Some clones are missing from TCRdb's copy, which holds only in-frame ones; the method was immunoSEQ multiplex PCR. The data show about 58,000 clones, more than 80% seen once. Germline values: CDR1 LGHNT, CDR2 FRNRAP. V was clipped by 0 bases and J by 4 bases, with 15 bases between them. The length of the CDR3 is 16 residues. The material sequenced was CD4+ or CD8+ T cells sorted from blood, taken in a trial of the OX40 agonist ivuxolimab. This TCR derives from an adult with an advanced solid tumor such as melanoma, head and neck, liver or kidney cancer. The chain couples TRBV12-5 to TRBJ1-1; D is ambiguous. The DNA of the CDR3 is TGTGCTAGTGGTTTGGTCGTTGGGAGAGGTGGCACTGAAGCTTTCTTT. Encoded protein: CASGLVVGRGGTEAFF. Combining the CDR3 with reference TRBV12-5 and TRBJ1-1 gives the whole variable domain DARVTQTPRHKVTEMGQEVTMRCQPILGHNTVFWYRQTMMQGLELLAYFRNRAPLDDSGMPKDRFSAEMPDATLATLKIQPSEPRDSAVYFCASGLVVGRGGTEAFFGQGTRLTVV.